This T cell receptor (beta chain) was found in a study of T cells after yellow fever vaccination. Broader study findings: Once the booster was given, most primary-vaccination clones reappeared, at 95% to 97% for CD4 and approximately 88% for CD8. FACS-sorted repertoires might harbor abundant contaminating clonotypes from the bulk population.

CDR1 and CDR2 (germline): SQVTM, ANQGSEA. This CDR3 contains 15 residues. The J segment lost 6 bases and the V segment lost 7 bases, leaving 13 bases of the junction unmatched. This clonotype was detected only a few times. Its antigen remains unknown. It was through 5'RACE template switching that TCR cDNA was made, with a universal primer site and UMIs added. TCRdb recomputed calls from the 5' RACE reads with MiXCR, one row per CDR3 protein. Among about 120,000 distinct CDR3 sequences listed, 13% to 15% were seen once. This specimen was CD8+ T cells sorted from PBMCs, taken 5 days after the yellow fever booster vaccination. V is TRBV29-1 and J is TRBJ2-3; TRBD2 agrees at 10 bases. This receptor was identified in a man between 18 and 29 years old who received the YFV17D yellow fever vaccine. This CDR3 is CSAAAAAGGLDTQYF. The CDR3 DNA follows: TGCAGCGCCGCCGCTGCAGCGGGGGGGCTGGATACGCAGTATTTT.